Below, 27 T cell receptor beta chains from the same sample are listed, as sequenced in a study of response to subunit inactivated influenza vaccine. TCRdb reprocessed the RT-PCR reads via MiXCR and lists one record per CDR3 protein. Seen here are about 310,000 distinct CDR3 sequences, roughly 22% observed once, and the top ten hold 10%. The starting material was PBMCs from blood, obtained approximately 22 months after vaccination. The receptor set was obtained from a man aged 45 to 75 who received an inactivated influenza vaccine.

This clonotype turned up a few times. The V gene is TRBV20-1, the J gene TRBJ1-1; unclear D gene. Germline lookup yields CDR1 DFQATT and CDR2 SNEGSKA (reference sequence). Trimming shortened V by 6 bases and J by 5 bases, and 16 bases separated the two germline ends. The length of the CDR3 is 13 residues. CDR3 nucleotide sequence: TGCAGTGCCCTGCACGCCCTGGGGACTGAAGCTTTCTTT. Translated: CSALHALGTEAFF.

The chain couples TRBV19 to TRBJ1-5, with D maybe TRBD1 (6 bases). Trimming removed 5 bases from V and 6 bases from J, with 17 bases in between. Per germline, CDR1 LNHDA and CDR2 SQIVND (reference sequence). The CDR3 is made up of 15 amino acids. The CDR3 bases are TGTGCCAGTAGTCGTCAGGGGCCCAGCGTTCAGCCCCAGCATTTT. Its protein product is CASSRQGPSVQPQHF.

There are many counts of this clonotype. This chain connects TRBV6-1 to TRBJ1-2, with 9 nucleotides matching TRBD1. This CDR3 region has 17 residues. From germline, CDR1 is MNHNS and CDR2 SASEGT. The V segment lost 7 bases and the J segment 5 bases; nucleotides outside the gene matches: 17. For the CDR3, the DNA is TGTGCCAGCACTCCGGGCCCGGGACAGGGTTTTAAGTATGGCTACACCTTC. Amino acids: CASTPGPGQGFKYGYTF.

The chain carries TRBV19 and TRBJ1-5, with 9 bases matching TRBD1. Germline V gene lookup returns CDR1 LNHDA and CDR2 SQIVND (reference sequence). This CDR3 has 16 residues. V shed 7 bases, J shed 5 bases, and the junction held 12 bases outside the gene matches. The CDR3 sequence: CASTPGQGTGHQPQHF. CDR3 DNA: TGTGCCAGTACCCCCGGACAGGGGACAGGACATCAGCCCCAGCATTTT.

The V and J genes are TRBV7-3 and TRBJ2-1; 10 nucleotides align to TRBD1. The CDR3 spans 17 residues. V lost 6 bases, J lost 7 bases, and 15 bases stayed unmatched. The germline V gene encodes CDR1 SGHTA and CDR2 FQGTGA. CDR3 in amino acids: CASSFDPGQGYGNEQFF. CDR3 DNA sequence: TGTGCCAGCAGTTTTGATCCGGGACAGGGGTATGGGAATGAGCAGTTCTTC.

This clonotype occurred many times. CDR3 protein: CAWTGQGNSPLHF. The CDR3 DNA sequence: TGTGCCTGGACGGGGCAGGGAAATTCACCCCTCCACTTT. The rearrangement uses TRBV30 and TRBJ1-6, with D possibly being TRBD1 (5 bases). This CDR3 has 13 residues. Germline V gene sequence: CDR1 GTSNPN, CDR2 SVGIG (reference sequence). Trimming left V 4 bases short and J 7 bases short, with 11 bases between.

This clonotype was seen repeatedly, ten times or more. The J gene is TRBJ2-7, the V gene TRBV10-3; D is undetermined. The CDR3 has 13 residues. CDR1 is ENHRY and CDR2 is SYGVKD in the germline V gene. Trimming shortened V by 4 bases and J by 2 bases, and 9 bases separated the two germline ends. CDR3 residues: CAISAGTAYEQYF. CDR3 bases: TGTGCCATCAGTGCGGGCACAGCCTACGAGCAGTACTTC.

There are many counts of this clonotype. The chain employs TRBV12-3 or TRBV12-4 and TRBJ1-5; TRBD1 might be the D (5 bases). The CDR3 extends over 13 amino acids. Trimming shortened V by 3 bases and J by 6 bases, and 9 bases separated the two germline ends. The CDR3 region is CASSFKRGQPQHF. As DNA, the CDR3 is TGTGCCAGCAGTTTTAAGAGGGGTCAGCCCCAGCATTTT.

The V and J genes are TRBV19 and TRBJ1-5; D is uncertain. Germline CDR1 LNHDA, CDR2 SQIVND (reference sequence). Between the trimmed V and J ends, which lost 6 bases and 6 bases, there was a span of 18 bases. This CDR3 is built from 15 residues. The CDR3 protein is CASSFDSGSGQPQHF. In nucleotides, the CDR3 is TGTGCCAGTAGCTTCGATTCGGGTAGTGGTCAGCCCCAGCATTTT.

The chain couples TRBV5-1 to TRBJ1-4; 10 positions agree with TRBD1. The V segment lost 5 bases and the J segment 8 bases; nucleotides outside the gene matches: 6. This CDR3 comprises 14 residues. From germline, CDR1 is SGHRS and CDR2 YFSETQ. The DNA of the CDR3 is TGCGCCAGCAGGGGGACAGGGGTTAACGAAAAACTGTTTTTT. Its translation is CASRGTGVNEKLFF.

Written as DNA, the CDR3 is TGCGCCAGCAGCCAAGATCTTATCCGACCCCTCTTCCAGGGATTTTCCTATAATTCACCCCTCCACTTT. As protein: CASSQDLIRPLFQGFSYNSPLHF. The genes are TRBV4-1 and TRBJ1-6; a possible D gene is TRBD1 (5 bases). CDR1 is MGHRA, CDR2 YSYEKL, per germline. The CDR3 is 23 residues long. The ends were cut back, 0 bases at V and 1 base at J, with 28 bases in the middle.

This clonotype was detected only a few times. The chain links TRBV3-1 to TRBJ1-6; 10 nucleotides agree with TRBD1. Trimming at V came to 6 bases and at J to 8 bases, leaving 7 bases not matched to a gene. CDR3 length equals 15 residues. CDR1 LGHDT and CDR2 YNNKEL come from the germline V gene (reference sequence). The CDR3 region has the DNA TGTGCCAGCAGACAGACCGGGACAGGGGATTCACCCCTCCACTTT. Amino acids: CASRQTGTGDSPLHF. The complete variable domain, with remaining parts taken from reference TRBV3-1 and TRBJ1-6, reads DTAVSQTPKYLVTQMGNDKSIKCEQNLGHDTMYWYKQDSKKFLKIMFSYNNKELIINETVPNRFSPKSPDKAHLNLHINSLELGDSAVYFCASRQTGTGDSPLHFGNGTRLTVT.

The V call is TRBV5-5, the J call TRBJ2-2, with D perhaps being TRBD1 or TRBD2 (5 bases each). CDR3 length equals 16 residues. V gave up 0 bases and J gave up 5 bases, with 14 bases separating them. Per the germline V gene, CDR1 is SGHKS and CDR2 is YYEKEE (reference sequence). The chain's CDR3 is CASSLAPGPRTGELFF. Written as DNA, the CDR3 is TGTGCCAGCAGCTTGGCTCCGGGACCGAGGACCGGGGAGCTGTTTTTT.

This chain joins TRBV28 and TRBJ2-3; D is possibly TRBD2 (6 bases). The CDR3 sequence is 17 residues long. Trimming left V 3 bases short and J 3 bases short, with 19 bases between. Per germline, CDR1 MDHEN and CDR2 SYDVKM. CDR3 DNA sequence: TGTGCCAGCAGTTTGTTTTCTGGGGCGGGGACTACAGATACGCAGTATTTT. Protein sequence: CASSLFSGAGTTDTQYF.

This clonotype was detected only a few times. The chain links TRBV28 to TRBJ2-7; TRBD2 agrees at 16 bases. CDR3 size: 17 residues. V shed 9 bases, J shed 3 bases, and the junction held 11 bases outside the gene matches. The germline V gene encodes CDR1 MDHEN and CDR2 SYDVKM. CDR3 protein: CASWTGTSGRAGYEQYF. For the CDR3, the DNA is TGTGCCAGTTGGACCGGGACTAGCGGGAGGGCCGGCTACGAGCAGTACTTC. The complete variable domain, with remaining parts taken from reference TRBV28 and TRBJ2-7, reads DVKVTQSSRYLVKRTGEKVFLECVQDMDHENMFWYRQDPGLGLRLIYFSYDVKMKEKGDIPEGYSVSREKKERFSLILESASTNQTSMYLCASWTGTSGRAGYEQYFGPGTRLTVT.

The chain uses TRBV10-3 and TRBJ2-3; no firm D call. Germline V lookup: CDR1 ENHRY, CDR2 SYGVKD. V lost 6 bases, J lost 5 bases, and 18 bases lay in between. CDR3 length equals 15 residues. The chain's CDR3 is CAISPDTSSGDTQYF. The CDR3 bases are TGTGCCATCAGCCCCGACACGAGTAGTGGAGATACGCAGTATTTT.

The chain couples TRBV29-1 to TRBJ2-3, with 9 bases that match TRBD2. The CDR3 length is 14 residues. The trim removed 4 bases at V and 1 base at J, leaving 3 bases unmatched. Germline loops: CDR1 SQVTM, CDR2 ANQGSEA. In DNA, the CDR3 is TGCAGCGTTGTTGGGACTAGCCGCACAGATACGCAGTATTTT. Translation gives CSVVGTSRTDTQYF.

This clonotype was detected only once. The chain combines TRBV28 with TRBJ2-2, with 8 bases aligning to TRBD1. Germline V gives CDR1 MDHEN, CDR2 SYDVKM. The CDR3 length is 15 residues. V shed 6 bases and J 4 bases; nucleotides not matched to a gene: 7. The CDR3 region has the DNA TGTGCCAGCAGCCCCGGACAGGGTACCACCGGGGAGCTGTTTTTT. This gives the protein CASSPGQGTTGELFF.

Many counts were recorded for this clonotype. A junction boundary mismatches the germline segment, possibly from a read error. The V call is TRBV7-8, the J call TRBJ1-4, with D perhaps matching TRBD1 (6 bases). In germline, CDR1 is SGHVS, CDR2 FQNEAQ. The CDR3 totals 18 residues. The CDR3 coding sequence is TGTGCCAGCAGCTTAGCGGTCCCCCAGACAGGAACTTATGAAAAACTGTTTTTT. The encoded protein is CASSLAVPQTGTYEKLFF.

This clonotype was picked up many times. This sequence joins TRBV20-1 and TRBJ2-7; the D gene is possibly TRBD1 (6 bases). CDR1 is DFQATT and CDR2 is SNEGSKA in the germline V gene (reference sequence). The CDR3 has 12 residues. Trimming shortened V by 6 bases and J by 5 bases, and 14 bases separated the two germline ends. The CDR3 DNA reads as TGCAGTGCCAAACAGGGTACCCACGAGCAGTACTTC. Its translation: CSAKQGTHEQYF.

The CDR3 sequence is CASRTSGRKNEQFF. The DNA for the CDR3 is TGTGCCAGTCGGACTAGCGGGAGGAAAAATGAGCAGTTCTTC. The V and J genes are TRBV19 and TRBJ2-1, with 14 bases identical to TRBD2. With 8 bases clipped from V and 7 bases from J, the junction kept 4 bases outside the gene matches. Germline V CDR1 and CDR2: LNHDA, SQIVND (reference sequence). The CDR3 spans 14 residues.

The chain joins TRBV7-9 to TRBJ1-6, with D unclear. V lost 4 bases, J lost 9 bases, and 7 bases lay in between. This CDR3 spans 12 amino acids. Germline CDR1 is SEHNR and CDR2 is FQNEAQ (reference sequence). The CDR3 spells CASSYNSSPLHF. DNA of the CDR3: TGTGCCAGCAGCTACAATAGTTCACCCCTCCACTTT.

This chain uses TRBV5-1 with TRBJ1-4; 7 bases line up with TRBD1. This CDR3 comprises 16 residues. Looked up from germline, CDR1 is SGHRS and CDR2 is YFSETQ. V lost 4 bases, J lost 4 bases, and 10 bases stayed unmatched. CDR3 residues: CASSQKTGQRNEKLFF. The CDR3 DNA is TGCGCCAGCAGCCAAAAAACGGGACAGCGTAATGAAAAACTGTTTTTT.

This rearrangement joins TRBV4-3 to TRBJ2-7; D tentatively reads TRBD1 or TRBD2 (5 bases each). Germline V gene sequence: CDR1 LGHNA, CDR2 YSLEER. V gave up 0 bases and J gave up 7 bases, with 10 bases separating them. The CDR3 totals 13 residues. The CDR3 spells CASSQDQGGEQYF. In DNA, the CDR3 is TGCGCCAGCAGCCAAGACCAGGGCGGGGAGCAGTACTTC.

This clonotype was counted many times. The V and J genes are TRBV12-3 or TRBV12-4 and TRBJ2-1; D not resolved. This CDR3 is built from 11 residues. V was shortened by 6 bases and J by 11 bases, with 11 bases between the two germline ends. CDR3 bases: TGTGCCAGCAGCCCCCAGGAAAAGCAGTTCTTC. This translates into CASSPQEKQFF.

The chain is built from TRBV20-1 and TRBJ1-2, with D tentatively TRBD1 (5 bases). This CDR3 contains 12 residues. The V gene's germline CDR1 is DFQATT and CDR2 SNEGSKA (reference sequence). Trimming left V 6 bases short and J 5 bases short, with 13 bases between. CDR3 loop: CSAVKPGYGYTF. As DNA, the CDR3 is TGCAGTGCCGTAAAGCCAGGGTATGGCTACACCTTC.

This clonotype occurred once. The chain has TRBV19 and TRBJ2-1; unclear D gene. CDR1 and CDR2 from the germline V gene are LNHDA and SQIVND (reference sequence). The CDR3 is 12 residues long. The germline V and J ends were trimmed by 4 bases and 6 bases, with 7 bases remaining between them. CDR3 coding DNA: TGTGCCAGTAGTACCCCCGGCAATGAGCAGTTCTTC. The encoded protein is CASSTPGNEQFF.